These 18 T cell receptor beta chains were sequenced from one sample in a study of blood T cell repertoires in COVID-19. The table came from immunoSEQ multiplex PCR; TCRdb's copy has only in-frame clones and leaves some out. The sample contains 60,000 to 80,000 clones, around 90% of which appear only once. Sequenced sample: peripheral blood. The source is a man aged 65-85 years with acute or convalescent COVID-19.

The chain has TRBV20-1 and TRBJ2-1; the match to TRBD2 covers 7 bases. CDR1 and CDR2 (germline): DFQATT, SNEGSKA (reference sequence). The J segment lost 2 bases and the V segment lost 3 bases, leaving 16 bases of the junction unmatched. The CDR3 spans 18 residues. The CDR3 spells CSASSSGTFISAYNEQFF. CDR3 DNA sequence: TGCAGTGCTAGTTCCAGCGGGACCTTCATCTCGGCCTACAATGAGCAGTTCTTC.

The chain has TRBV27 and TRBJ2-5; the match to TRBD2 covers 7 bases. V trimming: 5 bases; J trimming: 4 bases; junction bases outside the gene matches: 13. Germline V gene lookup returns CDR1 MNHEY and CDR2 SMNVEV (reference sequence). This CDR3 comprises 16 residues. DNA for the CDR3: TGTGCCAGCAGTGCGCGGGGGAGGGATCTAGCAGAGACCCAGTACTTC. Encoded protein: CASSARGRDLAETQYF.

The rearrangement joins TRBV6-5 to TRBJ1-1; TRBD1 might be the D (5 bases). The CDR3 sequence is 13 residues long. The germline V and J ends were trimmed by 6 bases and 1 base, with 9 bases remaining between them. CDR1 is MNHEY, CDR2 SVGAGI, per germline. The CDR3 sequence: CASSSGENTEAFF. CDR3 in DNA: TGTGCCAGCAGCTCGGGGGAGAACACTGAAGCTTTCTTT.

The chain has TRBV18 and TRBJ1-2, with TRBD1 as a possible D gene (6 bases). Germline CDR1 and CDR2: KGHSH and LQKENI. V lost 0 bases and J 0 bases, leaving 8 bases between the germline ends. This CDR3 is 15 amino acids long. The CDR3 sequence is CASSPPQGSNYGYTF. CDR3 coding DNA: TGTGCCAGCTCACCACCTCAGGGGTCTAACTATGGCTACACCTTC. The full variable domain, rest sourced from reference TRBV18 and TRBJ1-2, is NAGVMQNPRHLVRRRGQEARLRCSPMKGHSHVYWYRQLPEEGLKFMVYLQKENIIDESGMPKERFSAEFPKEGPSILRIQQVVRGDSAAYFCASSPPQGSNYGYTFGSGTRLTVV.

The chain recombines TRBV13 with TRBJ1-3, with D tentatively TRBD1 (5 bases). Looked up from germline, CDR1 is PRHDT and CDR2 is FYEKMQ (reference sequence). The V gene lost 2 bases and the J gene lost 2 bases, with 13 bases spanning the gap. The CDR3 extends over 16 amino acids. The CDR3 loop is CASSLRGLGTGNTIYF. The CDR3 DNA reads TGTGCCAGCAGCTTAAGGGGCCTTGGGACTGGAAACACCATATATTTT.

The V and J genes are TRBV7-9 and TRBJ2-3; D is undetermined. V gave up 1 base and J gave up 5 bases, with 4 bases separating them. Germline V gene sequence: CDR1 SEHNR, CDR2 FQNEAQ (reference sequence). The CDR3 sequence is 12 residues long. For the CDR3, the DNA is TGTGCCAGCAGCTTAGTAGTAGATACGCAGTATTTT. Its translation is CASSLVVDTQYF.

This chain links TRBV10-2 with TRBJ2-5; 8 bases fit TRBD2. CDR1 and CDR2 from the germline V gene are WSHSY and SAAADI. There are 13 residues in the CDR3. The trim removed 6 bases at V and 4 bases at J, leaving 4 bases unmatched. Here the CDR3 DNA reads TGCGCCAGCAGGCGGGGGGCGGGAGAGACCCAGTACTTC. This encodes CASRRGAGETQYF.

The CDR3 DNA reads as TGTGCCAGCTCACCGCTTTCGGCTAGCGGGAGTCGAGAGACCCAGTACTTC. Translated: CASSPLSASGSRETQYF. The gene calls are TRBV18 and TRBJ2-5, with 10 nucleotides matching TRBD2. Unmatched junction bases numbered 11, after V lost 3 bases and J lost 4 bases. CDR3 size: 17 residues. CDR1 is KGHSH and CDR2 is LQKENI in the germline V gene.

Comments on this clone: Within the sample, other DNA sequences also encode this same CDR3. The J gene is TRBJ1-4, the V gene TRBV18; 8 nucleotides match TRBD1. The CDR3 spans 15 residues. Germline-derived CDR1 and CDR2 are KGHSH and LQKENI. After removal of 4 bases from V and 1 base from J, the junction contained 2 bases not matched to a gene. CDR3 DNA: TGTGCCAGCTCACTAACAGGGGGAACTAATGAAAAACTGTTTTTT. Translating it yields CASSLTGGTNEKLFF.

The chain has TRBV5-4 and TRBJ2-2; no firm D call. Germline lookup yields CDR1 SGHNT and CDR2 YYREEE (reference sequence). The CDR3 extends over 13 amino acids. Trimming left V 3 bases short and J 6 bases short, with 9 bases between. CDR3 coding DNA: TGTGCCAGCAGCTCGGTTGGGCCCGGGGAGCTGTTTTTT. Protein sequence: CASSSVGPGELFF.

This clone was seen a single time. This chain's CDR3 is CASSKKAGDSYEQYF. For the CDR3, the DNA is TGTGCCAGCAGTAAAAAAGCGGGAGACAGCTACGAGCAGTACTTC. This chain uses TRBV6-5 with TRBJ2-7, with TRBD2 matching over 8 bases. In germline, CDR1 is MNHEY, CDR2 SVGAGI. Trimming at V came to 5 bases and at J to 3 bases, leaving 9 bases not matched to a gene. The CDR3 sequence is 15 residues long.

The V and J genes are TRBV6-5 and TRBJ1-6, with D unresolved. This CDR3 is built from 15 residues. In germline, CDR1 is MNHEY, CDR2 SVGAGI. V gave up 1 base and J gave up 14 bases, with 18 bases separating them. Written as DNA, the CDR3 is TGTGCCAGCAGTTACTTTCGCGGACTTTCGGGGACCCTCCACTTT. Translated: CASSYFRGLSGTLHF.

The chain joins TRBV9 to TRBJ2-7, with a tentative D call TRBD2 (5 bases). CDR1 SGDLS and CDR2 YYNGEE come from the germline V gene. The CDR3 sequence is 14 residues long. V gave up 2 bases and J gave up 5 bases, with 14 bases separating them. The CDR3 is CASSVEDWPHEQYF. CDR3 bases: TGTGCCAGCAGCGTGGAGGATTGGCCCCACGAGCAGTACTTC.

This chain links TRBV5-1 with TRBJ1-2; 8 bases match TRBD1. The CDR3 is 13 residues long. Germline V lookup: CDR1 SGHRS, CDR2 YFSETQ. Trimming cost V 5 bases and J 4 bases; bases outside gene matches: 4. CDR3 sequence: CASSHGTGYGYTF. Written as DNA, the CDR3 is TGCGCCAGCAGTCATGGGACAGGCTATGGCTACACCTTC.

The rearrangement links TRBV19 to TRBJ1-5, with D possibly matching TRBD1 (6 bases). The germline V gene has CDR1 LNHDA and CDR2 SQIVND (reference sequence). Trimming took off 5 bases at V and 3 bases at J, with 8 bases between the two ends. The CDR3 consists of 13 residues. CDR3 sequence reads: CASSDRYNQPQHF. The CDR3 nucleotides are TGTGCCAGTAGTGACAGGTACAATCAGCCCCAGCATTTT.

The V and J genes are TRBV5-1 and TRBJ1-1; 7 bases align to TRBD1. V was clipped by 3 bases and J by 11 bases; unmatched bases: 13. The germline CDR1 and CDR2 sequences are SGHRS and YFSETQ. There are 14 residues in the CDR3. Here the CDR3 reads CASSYEGGVRLAFF. DNA for the CDR3: TGCGCCAGCAGCTACGAAGGGGGCGTAAGATTGGCTTTCTTT.

The V and J genes are TRBV24-1 and TRBJ2-1, with D maybe TRBD1 (6 bases). The V end lost 3 bases, the J end lost 3 bases, and 14 bases lay between the germline ends. The germline V gene has CDR1 KGHDR and CDR2 SFDVKD. This CDR3 comprises 16 residues. For the CDR3, the DNA is TGTGCCACCAGTGATCCCCAGACAGGAGACTACAATGAGCAGTTCTTC. It is translated as CATSDPQTGDYNEQFF.

As DNA, the CDR3 is TGTGCCAGCAGCCGGGACAGGGGGACCTACAATGAGCAGTTCTTC. Encoded protein: CASSRDRGTYNEQFF. The V and J genes are TRBV7-8 and TRBJ2-1; 11 bases map to TRBD1. With V trimmed by 5 bases and J by 2 bases, 2 bases remained unmatched. Germline CDR1 reads SGHVS; CDR2 reads FQNEAQ. The CDR3 covers 15 residues.